These 21 T cell receptor beta chains originate from one sample sequenced in a study of T cells in Graves' hyperthyroidism and ophthalmopathy. RNA transcripts provided the source from which TCR beta CDR3 regions were amplified. First-round RT-PCR targeting the TCR CDR3 was performed with the HTBI primer set. MiXCR, run by TCRdb on the multiplex PCR reads, gives a single entry per CDR3 protein. The sample lists around 620,000 distinct CDR3 sequences; around 45% were seen once. Specimen: peripheral blood or thyroid tissue (not recorded which). The receptors shown here come from an adult woman with Graves' disease, either hyperthyroidism or ophthalmopathy (not recorded which).

The V call is TRBV2, the J call TRBJ2-5, with 9 nucleotides matching TRBD2. The junction had 9 bases not matched to a gene; V was cut back by 8 bases and J by 5 bases. This CDR3 region has 14 residues. Per germline, CDR1 SNHLY and CDR2 FYNNEI. The CDR3: CASRTLAGLETQYF. CDR3 in DNA: TGTGCCAGCCGGACGCTAGCGGGGCTGGAGACCCAGTACTTC.

The chain has TRBV7-9 and TRBJ2-5; maybe TRBD2 (6 bases). From germline, CDR1 is SEHNR and CDR2 FQNEAQ (reference sequence). V was pared by 0 bases and J by 6 bases, with 23 bases between. There are 18 residues in the CDR3. CDR3 coding DNA: TGTGCCAGCAGCTTAGCCCACCCGGAAACGGGAGTTCCGAAGACCCAGTACTTC. Its protein product is CASSLAHPETGVPKTQYF.

J is TRBJ2-5 and V is TRBV15; 10 nucleotides agree with TRBD2. The length of the CDR3 is 16 residues. Germline V CDR1 and CDR2: LNHNV, YYDKDF (reference sequence). The V gene end was trimmed by 0 bases and the J gene end by 5 bases; junction bases not matched to a gene: 6. The CDR3 DNA is TGTGCCACCAGCAGAGATTTTATAGCGGGAGGCGAGACCCAGTACTTC. Translating it yields CATSRDFIAGGETQYF. The full variable domain, completed using reference TRBV15 and TRBJ2-5, is DAMVIQNPRYQVTQFGKPVTLSCSQTLNHNVMYWYQQKSSQAPKLLFHYYDKDFNNEADTPDNFQSRRPNTSFCFLDIRSPGLGDTAMYLCATSRDFIAGGETQYFGPGTRLLVL.

This rearrangement joins TRBV2 to TRBJ2-7; D possibly corresponds to TRBD2 (7 bases). V dropped 8 bases and J dropped 5 bases, with 25 bases sitting between them. In germline, CDR1 is SNHLY, CDR2 FYNNEI. The CDR3 has 16 amino acids. CDR3 sequence (DNA): TGTGCCAGCCGGGGGGCGGTACCAGTTGGGGGCGACGAGCAGTACTTC. As protein: CASRGAVPVGGDEQYF.

Remarks on this clonotype: Without the conserved terminal phenylalanine or tryptophan, this CDR3 likely stems from a read error. Because the CDR3's place on the DNA is in doubt, the DNA is left out and the CDR3 is given as listed by TCRdb. V gene TRBV2 combines with J gene TRBJ1-4. From its first to its last residue, the CDR3 has 8 amino acids. Germline CDR1 is SNHLY and CDR2 is FYNNEI. CDR3 sequence: CASSEGPN.

This clonotype has a count of ten or more. V gene TRBV29-1 combines with J gene TRBJ2-7; 10 nucleotides match TRBD1. The trim removed 6 bases at V and 4 bases at J, leaving 12 bases unmatched. The CDR3 has 15 residues. Per germline, CDR1 SQVTM and CDR2 ANQGSEA. The CDR3 spells CSVISGGTGAYEQYF. In DNA form, the CDR3 reads TGCAGCGTGATATCAGGCGGGACAGGGGCATACGAGCAGTACTTC.

The V and J genes are TRBV2 and TRBJ2-5; D ambiguous. CDR1 and CDR2 (germline): SNHLY, FYNNEI. The V end was cut by 0 bases, the J end by 2 bases, with 13 bases between. The CDR3 consists of 16 residues. This chain's CDR3 is CASSEALRRNQETQYF. The DNA for the CDR3 is TGTGCCAGCAGTGAAGCGCTTAGGCGGAATCAAGAGACCCAGTACTTC.

The rearrangement links TRBV18 to TRBJ1-2, with TRBD1 matching 7 bases. Germline CDR1 KGHSH, CDR2 LQKENI. Unmatched junction bases numbered 12, after V lost 3 bases and J lost 8 bases. CDR3 length: 15 residues. CDR3 in DNA: TGTGCCAGCTCACCCGCGACAGGGTTGACTATGGGCTACACCTTC. Residues: CASSPATGLTMGYTF.

The CDR3 here is CASSVDSAGYTF. DNA of the CDR3: TGTGCCAGCAGCGTGGACAGCGCTGGCTACACCTTC. The chain employs TRBV9 and TRBJ1-2, with a weak D call TRBD1 (6 bases). Looked up from germline, CDR1 is SGDLS and CDR2 is YYNGEE. The V end lost 2 bases, the J end lost 7 bases, and 9 bases lay between the germline ends. The CDR3 sequence is 12 residues long.

Turning to this clonotype: The CDR3 does not end in the conserved phenylalanine or tryptophan, so this is likely a read error. Because the CDR3's place on the DNA is in doubt, the DNA is left out and the CDR3 is given as listed by TCRdb. The CDR3 loop reads CASSQGTGLRRTLNT. This chain uses TRBV19 with TRBJ2-5; TRBD1 is the table's D call, not checked against the DNA. The CDR3 extends over 15 residues, inclusive of both ends. The germline V gene has CDR1 LNHDA and CDR2 SQIVND (reference sequence).

A word on this clonotype: At one end, the junction sequence differs from germline, possibly due to a read error. The chain employs TRBV5-1 and TRBJ2-7, with 12 bases fitting TRBD2. The CDR3 loop spans 17 amino acids. CDR1 is SGHRS and CDR2 is YFSETQ in the germline V gene. In nucleotides, the CDR3 is TGCGCCAGCAGCCTGGGTTTGGGACTAGCGGGCCTCTACGAGAAGTACTTC. It yields the protein CASSLGLGLAGLYEKYF.

Many counts were recorded for this clonotype. The rearrangement uses TRBV5-5 and TRBJ1-2, with D uncertain. The CDR3 has 13 residues. Per germline, CDR1 SGHKS and CDR2 YYEKEE (reference sequence). V was shortened by 1 base and J by 4 bases, with 8 bases between the two germline ends. CDR3 in amino acids: CASSLSHGYGYTF. CDR3 nucleotides: TGTGCCAGCAGCTTGTCACATGGCTATGGCTACACCTTC.

The chain carries TRBV2 and TRBJ2-7; 8 nucleotides match TRBD1. V gave up 8 bases and J gave up 3 bases; unmatched junction bases: 3. Germline assignment: CDR1 SNHLY and CDR2 FYNNEI. The CDR3 length is 12 residues. The CDR3 sequence: CASPGTGYEQYF. The CDR3 nucleotides read TGTGCCAGCCCCGGGACAGGCTACGAGCAGTACTTC.

This chain connects TRBV7-2 to TRBJ1-6; D is unresolved. Trimming removed 4 bases at V and 10 bases at J, with 14 bases between. Germline V gives CDR1 SGHTA, CDR2 FQGNSA. The CDR3 length is 14 residues. For the CDR3, the DNA is TGTGCCAGCAGCTCGGGCTGGCTGAACTCACCCCTCCACTTT. Translation: CASSSGWLNSPLHF.

J is TRBJ1-1 and V is TRBV19, with D perhaps matching TRBD1 (5 bases). Germline V gene data show CDR1 as LNHDA and CDR2 as SQIVND (reference sequence). The CDR3 sequence is 14 residues long. Trimming cost V 4 bases and J 0 bases, with 9 bases left between them. The CDR3 region has the DNA TGTGCCAGTAGTAGGGGGATCTTGAACACTGAAGCTTTCTTT. Its protein is CASSRGILNTEAFF.

The chain recombines TRBV5-5 with TRBJ2-7; a possible D gene is TRBD1 (6 bases). Deletions cut 4 bases from V and 2 bases from J, with 19 bases between. The CDR3 runs 16 residues. Germline CDR1 and CDR2: SGHKS and YYEKEE (reference sequence). As DNA, the CDR3 is TGTGCCAGCAGCCCCCGGGATGAGAGGGGGACCTACGAGCAGTACTTC. Protein sequence: CASSPRDERGTYEQYF.

The CDR3 sequence: CASSSAGEKLFF. For the CDR3, the DNA is TGTGCCAGCAGTTCTGCAGGGGAAAAACTGTTTTTT. This sequence joins TRBV28 and TRBJ1-4; TRBD1 is a possible D gene (5 bases). This CDR3 region has 12 residues. Germline V gene sequence: CDR1 MDHEN, CDR2 SYDVKM. Trimming removed 4 bases at V and 8 bases at J, with 8 bases between.

This rearrangement joins TRBV20-1 to TRBJ2-7; TRBD1 aligns across 12 bases. The CDR3 length is 14 residues. Germline V gene lookup returns CDR1 DFQATT and CDR2 SNEGSKA (reference sequence). V trimming: 6 bases; J trimming: 5 bases; junction bases outside the gene matches: 8. The CDR3 spells CSATGTGGPNEQYF. The CDR3 DNA reads TGCAGTGCAACCGGGACAGGGGGCCCCAACGAGCAGTACTTC.

V and J are TRBV9 and TRBJ1-2; no firm D call. Trimming took off 7 bases at V and 8 bases at J, with 15 bases between the two ends. Germline V gives CDR1 SGDLS, CDR2 YYNGEE. There are 12 residues in the CDR3. DNA of the CDR3: TGTGCCAGCTCAGTCCCGGGCTCAGGCTACACCTTC. This translates into CASSVPGSGYTF.

This clonotype was observed a handful of times. V is TRBV4-1 and J is TRBJ2-7; D is possibly TRBD2 (6 bases). The germline V gene encodes CDR1 MGHRA and CDR2 YSYEKL. The CDR3 is 18 amino acids. V shed 0 bases and J shed 7 bases, with 25 bases lying between them. The CDR3: CASSQDGVGGSVSEEQYF. The CDR3 nucleotides read TGCGCCAGCAGCCAAGATGGGGTGGGGGGATCCGTTTCGGAGGAGCAGTACTTC.

The CDR3 is CSARDRGSWGEKLFF. Here the CDR3 DNA reads TGCAGTGCTAGAGATAGGGGGAGTTGGGGTGAAAAACTGTTTTTT. The gene calls are TRBV20-1 and TRBJ1-4, with D possibly TRBD1 on 6 matching bases. The CDR3 sequence is 15 residues long. Germline-derived CDR1 and CDR2 are DFQATT and SNEGSKA (reference sequence). Trimming removed 0 bases from V and 7 bases from J, with 15 bases in between.